This TCR beta chain originates from a study of shared clonotypes between healthy human individuals. V dropped 10 bases and J dropped 6; count of bases not matched to a gene: 9. Germline CDR1 KGHSH, CDR2 LQKENI. This CDR3 is 13 amino acids long. Assay: immunoSEQ multiplex PCR; the TCRdb copy retains only in-frame clones and omits some. The table records approximately 2.1 million clones, approximately 95% of them present only once. The chain couples TRBV18 to TRBJ2-4; TRBD1 agrees at 7 bases. The clonotype was recovered from a young man in good health. Some clones in this sample may be carry-over from other donors' samples. Sample: naive CD4+ T cells from PBMCs. Subset denoted: CD45RA+ positively selected. The CDR3 DNA reads as TGTGCCACAGAAGACGGGACAGCAAACATTCAGTACTTC. Translation gives CATEDGTANIQYF.